The text below deals with one TCR beta chain. This entry is derived from a study of blood T cells in healthy people across ages. Trimming left V 8 bases short and J 2 bases short, with 9 bases between. This CDR3 has 12 residues. CDR1 MDHEN and CDR2 SYDVKM come from the germline V gene. Using a J-beta primer mix together with a sample-barcoded 5' primer, a second PCR was run for roughly 7 to 11 cycles. Tagging of each cDNA molecule was performed by a template-switch adaptor with 12 random nucleotides. MiXCR, run by TCRdb on the 5' RACE reads, gives a single entry per CDR3 protein. The table includes fewer than 900,000 distinct CDR3 sequences, around 40% detected once. The draw of peripheral blood yielded roughly 9.4 milliliters from each donor.

The receptor's source is a woman aged 55-70 years in good health. This chain links TRBV28 with TRBJ1-2; D gene unclear. Sequencing was carried out using blood. The CDR3 region is CASQRENYGYTF. DNA for the CDR3: TGTGCCAGCCAGCGGGAAAACTATGGCTACACCTTC.